Below, 2 T cell receptor beta chains from the same sample are listed, as sequenced in a study of OX40 agonist ivuxolimab in advanced cancers. Repertoires were generated with immunoSEQ multiplex PCR, while TCRdb's copy carries only in-frame clones and drops some. The repertoire has 30,000 to 40,000 clones, 85% to 90% of them found once; the top ten carry roughly 0.51%. Sequenced here: CD4+ or CD8+ T cells sorted from blood, sampled in a trial of the OX40 agonist ivuxolimab. The receptors were sampled from an adult with an advanced solid tumor such as melanoma, head and neck, liver or kidney cancer.

The chain couples TRBV7-2 to TRBJ2-3; no clear D gene. The CDR3 has 14 amino acids. The V gene's germline CDR1 is SGHTA and CDR2 FQGNSA. The germline V and J ends were trimmed by 5 bases and 1 base, with 10 bases remaining between them. CDR3 amino acids: CASSPFSGTDTQYF. The DNA of the CDR3 is TGTGCCAGCAGCCCTTTTTCTGGCACAGATACGCAGTATTTT.

The chain recombines TRBV6-1 with TRBJ2-2, with no clear D. V dropped 2 bases and J dropped 0 bases, with 7 bases sitting between them. The germline gives CDR1 MNHNS, CDR2 SASEGT. This CDR3 region has 15 residues. CDR3 bases: TGTGCCAGCAGTGAATGGCGGACGAACACCGGGGAGCTGTTTTTT. Its translation is CASSEWRTNTGELFF.